These T cell receptor beta chains were read from a single sample in a study of cytomegalovirus exposure and HLA in healthy donors. Sequencing used immunoSEQ multiplex PCR; TCRdb keeps in-frame clones, though not all of them. Seen here are 140,000 or so clones, around 89% observed once, and the top ten hold about 6.6%. The sequenced material came from PBMCs. These receptors were taken from a young woman in good health and CMV-seropositive. Both conserved end residues are part of each CDR3. D genes are given only for firm matches. Some rows have no size entry. The others give once, few or many, or a class for an expanded clone.

.	.	14	TRBV6-1	TRBJ1-3	TGTGCCAGCAGTGGCGGAGACAGTGGAAACACCATATATTTT	CASSGGDSGNTIYF
.	.	14	TRBV5-1	TRBJ1-3	TGCGCCAGTTCTGCAGGGAGGTTCGGGAACACCATATATTTT	CASSAGRFGNTIYF
.	.	14	TRBV7-3	TRBJ2-3	TGTGCCAGCAGCTTAACGGCCCCCGCAGATACGCAGTATTTT	CASSLTAPADTQYF
TRBD1	.	13	TRBV5-1	TRBJ1-1	TGCGCCAGCAGCTTACAGGGGTCCACTGAAGCTTTCTTT	CASSLQGSTEAFF
TRBD1	few	14	TRBV9	TRBJ2-7	TGTGCCAGCAGCGTAGGACAGGGGGCCTACGAGCAGTACTTC	CASSVGQGAYEQYF
TRBD1	.	15	TRBV6-4	TRBJ2-1	TGTGCCAGCAGTGAGCAGACAGGGGGCTTAAATGAGCAGTTCTTC	CASSEQTGGLNEQFF
.	.	14	TRBV6-1	TRBJ1-2	TGTGCCAGCAGTTGGCTGAAGATTAACTATGGCTACACCTTC	CASSWLKINYGYTF
TRBD1	.	15	TRBV6-5	TRBJ2-3	TGTGCCAGCAGCCGAGCCGGGACAGGGACAGATACGCAGTATTTT	CASSRAGTGTDTQYF
TRBD2	.	18	TRBV7-2	TRBJ2-2	TGTGCCAGCACCCAACGGCCACTAGCGGGGGCGAACACCGGGGAGCTGTTTTTT	CASTQRPLAGANTGELFF
TRBD1	.	11	TRBV6-1	TRBJ1-1	TGTGCCAGCGGGACAGGCAATGAAGCTTTCTTT	CASGTGNEAFF
.	once	14	TRBV7-9	TRBJ2-1	TGTGCCAGCAGCTTGTCATATTCCGCTTCGTCGGAGTTCTTC	CASSLSYSASSEFF
.	.	13	TRBV19	TRBJ1-1	TGTGCCAGTAGTTTAACAGGGAACACTGAAGCTTTCTTT	CASSLTGNTEAFF
TRBD2	.	17	TRBV27	TRBJ2-3	TGTGCCAGCAGTTTAGACCGGACTAGCGGGGGCACAGATACGCAGTATTTT	CASSLDRTSGGTDTQYF
TRBD2	once	15	TRBV5-4	TRBJ2-5	TGTGCCAGCAGCTTGGTGGGGACTAGGGAAGAGACCCAGTACTTC	CASSLVGTREETQYF
TRBD2	few	16	TRBV5-1	TRBJ2-2	TGCGCCAGCAGCTTGGCGTCACTAGCGTACACCGGGGAGCTGTTTTTT	CASSLASLAYTGELFF